This record looks at one TCR beta chain sequence and its context. Regions amplified from RNA transcripts were the TCR beta CDR3 regions. The HTBI primer set was used in a first-round RT-PCR of the TCR CDR3. TCRdb ran MiXCR on the multiplex PCR reads and lists one entry per CDR3 protein. The repertoire holds about 770,000 distinct CDR3 sequences, with approximately 19% as singletons. The study based diagnoses on clinical symptoms, serum thyroxine and TRAb, thyroid ultrasound and orbital computed tomography. Each 10 ml fresh peripheral blood draw supplied the PBMCs. This specimen comes from a study of T cells in Graves' hyperthyroidism and ophthalmopathy. The CDR3 contains 15 residues. V was pared by 1 base and J by 3 bases, with 12 bases between. Germline loops: CDR1 KGHSH, CDR2 LQKENI.

The rearrangement uses TRBV18 and TRBJ2-5; D might be TRBD2 (5 bases). The material sequenced was blood. The TCR comes from a woman aged 45-65 years with Graves' hyperthyroidism that later progressed to Graves' ophthalmopathy. The CDR3 DNA reads as TGTGCCAGCTCACCACAAAGACTATTCGAAGAGACCCAGTACTTC. It translates to CASSPQRLFEETQYF.